These 27 T cell receptor beta chains were sequenced from one sample in a study of T cells in Graves' hyperthyroidism and ophthalmopathy. Researchers amplified the TCR beta CDR3 regions from RNA transcripts. RT-PCR in the first round (using the HTBI primer set) targeted the TCR CDR3. TCRdb redid the calling of the multiplex PCR reads with MiXCR, one entry per CDR3 protein. The repertoire consists of about 400,000 distinct CDR3 sequences, with roughly 13% occurring once and the leading ten covering 5.3%. Sequencing used blood. All receptors come from a young woman with Graves' hyperthyroidism.

This clonotype was observed a handful of times. The V call is TRBV28, the J call TRBJ2-1; D is perhaps TRBD1 (5 bases). CDR1 is MDHEN, CDR2 SYDVKM, per germline. V lost 10 bases, J lost 3 bases, and 16 bases lay in between. The CDR3 covers 14 residues. CDR3 residues: CATIQGRNYNEQFF. The CDR3 nucleotides are TGTGCCACGATTCAGGGTAGGAACTACAATGAGCAGTTCTTC. Full variable domain (missing parts from reference TRBV28 and TRBJ2-1): DVKVTQSSRYLVKRTGEKVFLECVQDMDHENMFWYRQDPGLGLRLIYFSYDVKMKEKGDIPEGYSVSREKKERFSLILESASTNQTSMYLCATIQGRNYNEQFFGPGTRLTVL.

This clonotype was picked up a small number of times. The rearrangement links TRBV27 to TRBJ1-1; the D gene is possibly TRBD1 (6 bases). The CDR3 is 15 residues long. Germline lookup yields CDR1 MNHEY and CDR2 SMNVEV (reference sequence). V was pared by 3 bases and J by 7 bases, with 18 bases between. The CDR3 sequence is CASSFDSGGGREAFF. CDR3 sequence (DNA): TGTGCCAGCAGTTTCGATTCGGGGGGCGGACGTGAAGCTTTCTTT.

In its sample, this clonotype was seen many times. V is TRBV5-1 and J is TRBJ2-1, with D possibly TRBD2 on 5 matching bases. V dropped 3 bases and J dropped 0 bases, with 10 bases sitting between them. This CDR3 spans 15 amino acids. The germline CDR1 and CDR2 sequences are SGHRS and YFSETQ. CDR3 nucleotides: TGCGCCAGCAGCTGGAGTGGGAGCTCCTACAATGAGCAGTTCTTC. Translating it yields CASSWSGSSYNEQFF.

This clonotype showed up just a few times. The chain recombines TRBV19 with TRBJ1-4; D might be TRBD1 (5 bases). The germline V and J ends were trimmed by 3 bases and 4 bases, with 9 bases remaining between them. The CDR3 runs 14 residues. CDR1 and CDR2 (germline): LNHDA, SQIVND (reference sequence). The CDR3 DNA follows: TGTGCCAGTAGTATGCCCAGGGATAATGAAAAACTGTTTTTT. Protein product: CASSMPRDNEKLFF.

V usage is TRBV4-2 and J usage is TRBJ1-4; no firm D call. The V gene's germline CDR1 is LGHNA and CDR2 YNFKEQ. Trimming took 1 base from V and 0 from J, leaving 12 bases between them. This CDR3 is 17 amino acids long. The CDR3 bases are TGTGCCAGCAGCCAAGGGGCTGGGGATTCAACTAATGAAAAACTGTTTTTT. Translated, it gives CASSQGAGDSTNEKLFF.

The chain combines TRBV11-2 with TRBJ2-5, with 9 bases matching TRBD1. Germline CDR1 reads SGHAT; CDR2 reads FQNNGV. V was pared by 6 bases and J by 4 bases, with 9 bases of the junction left unmatched. The CDR3 consists of 15 residues. CDR3: CASRAGTGRVETQYF. In DNA, the CDR3 is TGTGCCAGCAGGGCCGGGACAGGGAGGGTAGAGACCCAGTACTTC.

This clonotype was observed a single time. V usage is TRBV4-1 and J usage is TRBJ1-5, with 8 bases lining up with TRBD1. V gave up 3 bases and J gave up 5 bases; unmatched junction bases: 6. The CDR3 is made up of 15 amino acids. Germline V gene data show CDR1 as MGHRA and CDR2 as YSYEKL. The CDR3 coding sequence is TGCGCCAGCAGCCACTCCGACAGGGGTTATCAGCCCCAGCATTTT. The encoded protein is CASSHSDRGYQPQHF.

Concerning this clonotype: A much larger clone sits a single nucleotide away, making a read error possible. The chain carries TRBV28 and TRBJ1-3; D not resolved. Deletions cut 4 bases from V and 8 bases from J, with 15 bases between. This CDR3 comprises 14 residues. CDR1 is MDHEN, CDR2 SYDVKM, per germline. Written as DNA, the CDR3 is TGTGCCAGCAGTTCCCCACACCTAAGGCACACCATATATTTT. Encoded protein: CASSSPHLRHTIYF.

The sample holds many counts of this clonotype. This rearrangement joins TRBV24-1 to TRBJ2-3; TRBD2 is a possible D gene (6 bases). The germline gives CDR1 KGHDR, CDR2 SFDVKD. CDR3 size: 17 residues. With 1 base removed from V and 0 bases from J, the gap between germline ends came to 13 bases. The CDR3 DNA sequence: TGTGCCACCAGTGATTTAGAAGGGCGGGAAAGCACAGATACGCAGTATTTT. Translating it yields CATSDLEGRESTDTQYF.

Many counts were recorded for this clonotype. The rearrangement links TRBV2 to TRBJ2-5; 12 positions agree with TRBD2. J was trimmed by 4 bases and V by 7 bases; bases with no gene match: 13. The CDR3 has 17 residues. CDR1 is SNHLY and CDR2 is FYNNEI in the germline V gene. The CDR3 DNA is TGTGCCAGCACCCGGACTAGCGGGATAGGGGGGGGAGAGACCCAGTACTTC. Protein product: CASTRTSGIGGGETQYF.

The chain is built from TRBV7-3 and TRBJ2-2; 10 bases map to TRBD1. Trimming cost V 6 bases and J 6 bases; bases outside gene matches: 7. The CDR3 sequence is 15 residues long. Germline CDR1 reads SGHTA; CDR2 reads FQGTGA. The CDR3 bases are TGTGCCAGCAGGCAGGGACAGGGGAGGTCCGGGGAGCTGTTTTTT. It translates to CASRQGQGRSGELFF.

With regard to this clonotype: It may be a read error: a sequence one base away is much more abundant. The V gene is TRBV11-2, the J gene TRBJ2-7, with TRBD2 matching 8 bases. The CDR3 has 16 residues. J gave up 6 bases and V 1 base, and 11 bases lay outside the gene matches. From germline, CDR1 is SGHAT and CDR2 FQNNGV. DNA for the CDR3: TGTGCCAGCAGCTTAGTTTCACCTAGCGGGTCCCGCGAGCAGTACTTC. Translating it yields CASSLVSPSGSREQYF. Full variable domain (rest looked up from reference TRBV11-2 and TRBJ2-7): EAGVAQSPRYKIIEKRQSVAFWCNPISGHATLYWYQQILGQGPKLLIQFQNNGVVDDSQLPKDRFSAERLKGVDSTLKIQPAKLEDSAVYLCASSLVSPSGSREQYFGPGTRLTVT.

This clonotype turned up a few times. The V gene is TRBV24-1, the J gene TRBJ1-5; TRBD1 agrees at 8 bases. CDR1 is KGHDR and CDR2 is SFDVKD in the germline V gene. The CDR3 runs 15 residues. Unmatched junction bases numbered 7, after V lost 3 bases and J lost 7 bases. The CDR3 DNA sequence: TGTGCCACCAGTGATACGACAGGGGAGGAACAGCCCCAGCATTTT. Translation gives CATSDTTGEEQPQHF.

Many counts were recorded for this clonotype. The chain couples TRBV28 to TRBJ1-1; TRBD1 is a possible D gene (6 bases). V dropped 5 bases and J dropped 5 bases, with 15 bases sitting between them. The CDR3 has 14 residues. Germline V gene sequence: CDR1 MDHEN, CDR2 SYDVKM. The CDR3 reads CASSRDMYKTEAFF. CDR3 bases: TGTGCCAGCAGTCGGGACATGTACAAGACTGAAGCTTTCTTT.

In this sample, this clonotype turned up a few times. The junction and the germline gene differ at one end; a read error may be behind it. The genes are TRBV5-1 and TRBJ1-1; maybe TRBD1 (6 bases). Per germline, CDR1 SGHRS and CDR2 YFSETQ. The CDR3 has 13 residues. CDR3 amino acids: CASSLRRGPEALF. The CDR3 nucleotides are TGCGCCAGCAGCTTGCGCAGGGGACCTGAAGCTCTCTTT.

This clonotype has more than one count but fewer than ten. The chain uses TRBV30 and TRBJ2-1; 12 nucleotides match TRBD2. CDR3 length: 17 residues. Trimming cost V 1 base and J 6 bases; bases outside gene matches: 10. Looked up from germline, CDR1 is GTSNPN and CDR2 is SVGIG (reference sequence). The CDR3 loop reads CAWSGKPGLAGINEQFF. The DNA for the CDR3 is TGTGCCTGGAGTGGGAAACCGGGACTAGCGGGTATCAATGAGCAGTTCTTC.

Ten or more counts support this clonotype. The chain employs TRBV7-3 and TRBJ2-3, with 8 bases aligning to TRBD2. Germline values: CDR1 SGHTA, CDR2 FQGTGA. The ends lost 5 bases at V and 1 base at J; junction bases unmatched: 5. The CDR3 covers 15 residues. The CDR3 DNA reads TGTGCCAGCAGCGAACTCGGGGGGGGCACAGATACGCAGTATTTT. Its protein is CASSELGGGTDTQYF. Looking up the rest from reference TRBV7-3 and TRBJ2-3 gives the full variable domain: GAGVSQTPSNKVTEKGKYVELRCDPISGHTALYWYRQSLGQGPEFLIYFQGTGAADDSGLPNDRFFAVRPEGSVSTLKIQRTERGDSAVYLCASSELGGGTDTQYFGPGTRLTVL.

The sample holds a few counts of this clonotype. The chain has TRBV25-1 and TRBJ2-3; 11 nucleotides line up with TRBD2. This CDR3 comprises 20 residues. Germline V lookup: CDR1 MGHDK, CDR2 SYGVNS. V gave up 6 bases and J gave up 1 base; unmatched junction bases: 18. CDR3 loop: CASSDAYGTSGNTRTDTQYF. Written as DNA, the CDR3 is TGTGCCAGCAGCGACGCCTACGGGACTAGCGGCAACACCCGCACAGATACGCAGTATTTT.

J is TRBJ2-7 and V is TRBV27, with TRBD2 matching over 11 bases. The V and J ends lost 0 bases and 4 bases, in that order; junction bases with no gene match: 2. This CDR3 is built from 15 residues. CDR1 is MNHEY and CDR2 is SMNVEV in the germline V gene (reference sequence). In DNA form, the CDR3 reads TGTGCCAGCAGTTTATCTAGCGGGAGGGCTTACGAGCAGTACTTC. Its translation is CASSLSSGRAYEQYF.

This sequence joins TRBV15 and TRBJ1-1; TRBD1 is a possible D gene (5 bases). Trimming cost V 1 base and J 7 bases, with 19 bases left between them. Germline lookup yields CDR1 LNHNV and CDR2 YYDKDF (reference sequence). The CDR3 totals 16 residues. CDR3 in DNA: TGTGCCACCAGCAGAGGTCAGGGTAATGAAAGGGGTGAAGCTTTCTTT. This translates into CATSRGQGNERGEAFF.

This clonotype was detected only a few times. The rearrangement links TRBV20-1 to TRBJ1-1; TRBD1 matches 7 bases. Germline assignment: CDR1 DFQATT and CDR2 SNEGSKA (reference sequence). This CDR3 is 13 amino acids long. With 6 bases clipped from V and 7 bases from J, the junction kept 11 bases outside the gene matches. The DNA for the CDR3 is TGCAGTGCCCGTGCTCCAGGGGGTGGTGAAGCTTTCTTT. Amino acid sequence: CSARAPGGGEAFF.

This clonotype was counted once. The gene calls are TRBV6-2 or TRBV6-3 and TRBJ1-5, with D hard to call. Germline V lookup: CDR1 MNHEY, CDR2 SVGEGT. The CDR3 consists of 16 residues. The ends were cut back, 6 bases at V and 5 bases at J, with 20 bases in the middle. This CDR3 is CASRPHIGLVDQPQHF. CDR3 nucleotide sequence: TGTGCCAGCAGACCCCACATAGGGCTTGTTGATCAGCCCCAGCATTTT.

This clonotype was seen ten or more times. The chain carries TRBV11-2 and TRBJ2-1, with 7 bases lining up with TRBD2. The J segment lost 2 bases and the V segment lost 6 bases, leaving 7 bases of the junction unmatched. Germline V lookup: CDR1 SGHAT, CDR2 FQNNGV. There are 15 residues in the CDR3. CDR3 nucleotides: TGTGCCAGCAGGATCGGGAGGTTGCCCTACAATGAGCAGTTCTTC. It encodes CASRIGRLPYNEQFF.

The chain is built from TRBV6-1 and TRBJ2-2; possible D gene TRBD2, 7 bases. The germline V gene has CDR1 MNHNS and CDR2 SASEGT. The CDR3 consists of 15 residues. V was cut by 10 bases and J by 6 bases, with 21 bases left in between. CDR3: CATWWGGKPPGELFF. As DNA, the CDR3 is TGTGCCACCTGGTGGGGGGGCAAGCCCCCCGGGGAGCTGTTTTTT.

This clonotype was seen ten or more times. The V and J genes are TRBV20-1 and TRBJ2-5; 7 bases agree with TRBD2. The junction had 5 bases not matched to a gene; V was cut back by 6 bases and J by 1 base. The CDR3 runs 13 residues. The germline gives CDR1 DFQATT, CDR2 SNEGSKA (reference sequence). The chain's CDR3 is CSAHLAAQETQYF. In nucleotides, the CDR3 is TGCAGTGCCCACCTAGCGGCCCAAGAGACCCAGTACTTC.

This clonotype was detected ten times or more. This rearrangement joins TRBV7-9 to TRBJ2-2; 14 bases fit TRBD2. Germline V lookup: CDR1 SEHNR, CDR2 FQNEAQ (reference sequence). V dropped 5 bases and J dropped 6; count of bases not matched to a gene: 5. The CDR3 has 16 residues. CDR3 DNA: TGTGCCAGCAGCCTGGGACTAGCGGGAGTATCCGGGGAGCTGTTTTTT. Its translation is CASSLGLAGVSGELFF.

This clonotype occurred many times. The genes are TRBV20-1 and TRBJ1-1; TRBD1 matches 7 bases. Looked up from germline, CDR1 is DFQATT and CDR2 is SNEGSKA (reference sequence). The CDR3 loop spans 15 amino acids. The trim removed 4 bases at V and 0 bases at J, leaving 8 bases unmatched. DNA of the CDR3: TGCAGTGCTAACAACAGGGGATTGATGAACACTGAAGCTTTCTTT. Translating gives CSANNRGLMNTEAFF.